This TCR beta chain was sequenced for a study of blood T cells in healthy people across ages. CDR1 is MNHEY, CDR2 SVGAGI, per germline. V lost 6 bases and J 8 bases, leaving 20 bases between the germline ends. CDR3 length: 15 residues. This clonotype has a handful of counts. Together with a sample-barcoded 5' primer, a J-beta primer mix was included in a second PCR lasting roughly 6 to 12 cycles. TCRdb used MiXCR to reprocess the 5' RACE reads, holding one entry per CDR3 protein. The data show around 800,000 distinct CDR3 sequences, under 45% seen once. This chain connects TRBV6-5 to TRBJ2-1; D remains ambiguous. The sample taken for sequencing was blood. The clonotype was recovered from a man aged 60-69 years in good health. The chain's CDR3 is CASSPILIARDEQFF. CDR3 bases: TGTGCCAGCAGCCCAATCCTGATCGCAAGGGATGAGCAGTTCTTC.